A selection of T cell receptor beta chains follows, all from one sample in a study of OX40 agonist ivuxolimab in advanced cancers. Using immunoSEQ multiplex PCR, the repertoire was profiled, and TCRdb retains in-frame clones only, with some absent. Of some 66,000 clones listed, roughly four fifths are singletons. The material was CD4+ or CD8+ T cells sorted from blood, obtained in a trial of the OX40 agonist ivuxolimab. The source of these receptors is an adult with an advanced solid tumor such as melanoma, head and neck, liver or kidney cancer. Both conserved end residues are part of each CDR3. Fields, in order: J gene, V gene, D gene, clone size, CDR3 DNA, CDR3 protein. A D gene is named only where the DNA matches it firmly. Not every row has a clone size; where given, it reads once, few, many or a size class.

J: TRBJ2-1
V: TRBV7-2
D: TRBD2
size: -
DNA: TGTGCCAGCAGCTCCGGGACTAGCTTCAGCAATGAGCAGTTCTTC
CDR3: CASSSGTSFSNEQFF

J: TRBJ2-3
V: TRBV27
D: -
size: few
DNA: TGTGCCAGCAGTTTAAAGTACCAGTCAGATACGCAGTATTTT
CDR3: CASSLKYQSDTQYF

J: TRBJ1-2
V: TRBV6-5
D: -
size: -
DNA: TGTGCCAGCAGTCCGCCCGGCAGGGGCCTATATGGCTACACCTTC
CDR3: CASSPPGRGLYGYTF

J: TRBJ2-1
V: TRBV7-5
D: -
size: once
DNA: TGTGTCAGAAGCTTCCTTGGGCTAGCGGGAGATCGGGGGAATGAGCAGTTCTTC
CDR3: CVRSFLGLAGDRGNEQFF

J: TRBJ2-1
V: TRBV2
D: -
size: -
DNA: TGTGCCAGCCGGCCCTTTCTGGTTAGCGCAAACAATGAGCAGTTCTTC
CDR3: CASRPFLVSANNEQFF

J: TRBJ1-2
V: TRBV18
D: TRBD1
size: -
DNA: TGTGCCAGCTCACTCCAAAACCTGGGGCCGACAGGGGTCGGCGGCTACACCTTC
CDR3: CASSLQNLGPTGVGGYTF

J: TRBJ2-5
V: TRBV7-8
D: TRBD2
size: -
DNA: TGTGCCAGCAGCCCGGGGCGACTAGCGGGAGGTGCCCAGACCCAGTACTTC
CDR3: CASSPGRLAGGAQTQYF

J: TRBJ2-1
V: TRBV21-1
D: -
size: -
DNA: TGTGCCAGCCCAAAAACCGGGGACAATGAGCAGTTCTTC
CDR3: CASPKTGDNEQFF

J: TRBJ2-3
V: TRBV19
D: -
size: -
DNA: TGTGCCAGTAGTATTGGGCAGGTGAGCACAGATACGCAGTATTTT
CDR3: CASSIGQVSTDTQYF

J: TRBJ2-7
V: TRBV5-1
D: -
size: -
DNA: TGCGCCAGCAGCTGGACTGGATTCTCCTACGAGCAGTACTTC
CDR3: CASSWTGFSYEQYF

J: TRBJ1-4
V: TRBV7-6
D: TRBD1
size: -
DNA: TGTGCCAGCAGCGCACGATCCGGGACAGGGGGCTTTAATGAAAAACTGTTTTTT
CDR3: CASSARSGTGGFNEKLFF

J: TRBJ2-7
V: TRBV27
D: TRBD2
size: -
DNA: TGTGCCAGCAGTTTAATGAGCGGGGGCCCCTACGAGCAGTACTTC
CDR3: CASSLMSGGPYEQYF

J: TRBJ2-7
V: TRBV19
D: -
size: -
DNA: TGTGCCAGTAGTCGAGAGACCCAACGCCACGAGCAGTACTTC
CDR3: CASSRETQRHEQYF

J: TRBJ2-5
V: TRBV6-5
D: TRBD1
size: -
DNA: TGTGCCAGCAGTTCCGGACAGGGGGCTTTAAAGACCCAGTACTTC
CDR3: CASSSGQGALKTQYF

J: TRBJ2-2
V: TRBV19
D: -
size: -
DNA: TGTGCCAGTAGTATACCCGCCGGGGAGCTGTTTTTT
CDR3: CASSIPAGELFF

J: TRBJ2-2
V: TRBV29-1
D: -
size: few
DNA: TGCAGCGTCATTGAAAGGCAGACGAACACCGGGGAGCTGTTTTTT
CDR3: CSVIERQTNTGELFF

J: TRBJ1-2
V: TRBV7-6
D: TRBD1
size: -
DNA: TGTGCCAGCAGCCCGAGACAGGGAGGGAGCCGAGGCTACACCTTC
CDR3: CASSPRQGGSRGYTF

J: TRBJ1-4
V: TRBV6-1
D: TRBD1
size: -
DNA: TGTGCCAGCAGCAGACAGGGGGCATATGAAAAACTGTTTTTT
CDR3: CASSRQGAYEKLFF

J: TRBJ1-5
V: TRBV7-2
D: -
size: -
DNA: TGTGCCAGCAGCTTAGTCGCGACAGGCCCCGTGGGTTTT
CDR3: CASSLVATGPVGF

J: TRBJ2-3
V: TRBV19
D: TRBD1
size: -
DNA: TGTGCCAGTAGTATTGGGGACAGGGTTGCAGATACGCAGTATTTT
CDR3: CASSIGDRVADTQYF

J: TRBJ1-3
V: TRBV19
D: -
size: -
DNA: TGTGCTTCAATGGAACGCTACGGAAACACCATATATTTT
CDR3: CASMERYGNTIYF

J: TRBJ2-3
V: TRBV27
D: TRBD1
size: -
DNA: TGTGCCAGCAGTCCCTCGACAGGGGGACCAGATACGCAGTATTTT
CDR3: CASSPSTGGPDTQYF

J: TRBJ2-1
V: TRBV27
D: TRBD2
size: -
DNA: TGTGCCAGCAGCCTCCGGTGGGGGACTAGCGGGAGTGGGTACAATGAGCAGTTCTTC
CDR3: CASSLRWGTSGSGYNEQFF

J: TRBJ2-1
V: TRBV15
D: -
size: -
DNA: TGTGCCACCAGCAAGGGGCCCCCTCCCCAGTTCTTC
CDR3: CATSKGPPPQFF

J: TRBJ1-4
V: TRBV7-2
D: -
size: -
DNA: TGTGCCAGCAGCTTATATGCAACTAATGAAAAACTGTTTTTT
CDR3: CASSLYATNEKLFF

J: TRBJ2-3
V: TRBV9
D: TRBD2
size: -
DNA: TGTGCCAGCAGCGTAGGACTAGCGGGAGTTGATACGCAGTATTTT
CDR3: CASSVGLAGVDTQYF

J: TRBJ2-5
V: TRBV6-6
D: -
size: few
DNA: TGTGCCAGCAGTTACTCGAGGGGAGAGACCCAGTACTTC
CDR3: CASSYSRGETQYF

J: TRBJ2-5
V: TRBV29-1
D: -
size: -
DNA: TGCAGCGTTGGACAAGAGACCCAGTACTTC
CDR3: CSVGQETQYF

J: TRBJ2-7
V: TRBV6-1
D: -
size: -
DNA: TGTGCCAGCAGGATTCGGACAGCCTCCTACGAGCAGTACTTC
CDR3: CASRIRTASYEQYF

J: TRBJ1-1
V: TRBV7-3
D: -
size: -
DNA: TGTGCCAGGGCGCAGGGTAGGGACACTGAAGCTTTCTTT
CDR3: CARAQGRDTEAFF

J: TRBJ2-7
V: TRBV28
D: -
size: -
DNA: TGTGCCAGCAGTCCCCCCCTCGGGAGAGGGAACTACGAGCAGTACTTC
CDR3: CASSPPLGRGNYEQYF

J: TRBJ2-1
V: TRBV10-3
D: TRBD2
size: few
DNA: TGTGCCATCAGTGAGTCGAAAAGCGGGAGTTCCTTCAGGCAGTTCTTC
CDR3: CAISESKSGSSFRQFF

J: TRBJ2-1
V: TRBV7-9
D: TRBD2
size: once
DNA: TGTGCCAGCAGCTTCCCCGCTAGCGGGGAAAAAGGGCAGTTCTTC
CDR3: CASSFPASGEKGQFF

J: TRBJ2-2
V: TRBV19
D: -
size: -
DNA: TGTGCCAGTAGGGGGGGTAATGGTGACACCGGGGAGCTGTTTTTT
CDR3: CASRGGNGDTGELFF

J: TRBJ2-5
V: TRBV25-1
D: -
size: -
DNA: TGTGCCAGCAGTCGCACGGGACACACGGATCGGGAGACCCAGTACTTC
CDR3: CASSRTGHTDRETQYF

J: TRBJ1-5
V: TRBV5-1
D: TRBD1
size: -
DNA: TGCGCCAGCACCCCTTCAGGGGGTTTCAATCAGCCCCAGCATTTT
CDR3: CASTPSGGFNQPQHF

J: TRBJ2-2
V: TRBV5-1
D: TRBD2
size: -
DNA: TGCGCCACCTGTAAAACAGCGGGAAACACCGGGGAGCTGTTTTTT
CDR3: CATCKTAGNTGELFF

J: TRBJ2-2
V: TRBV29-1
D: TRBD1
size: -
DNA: TGCAGCGTTGATTCGGGACAGATCTTTACCGGGGAGCTGTTTTTT
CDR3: CSVDSGQIFTGELFF

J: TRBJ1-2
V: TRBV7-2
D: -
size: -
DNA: TGTGCCAGCAGCTTAGGAGGGCCCCCTAACTATGGCTACACCTTC
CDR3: CASSLGGPPNYGYTF

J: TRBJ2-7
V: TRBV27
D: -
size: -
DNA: TGTGCCAGCAGTTTATTAGGTAGGGGCCGGGAGCACGAGCAGTACTTC
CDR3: CASSLLGRGREHEQYF

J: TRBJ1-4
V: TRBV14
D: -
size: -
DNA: TGTGCCAGCAGCCAAGAGGGAGGTCGGCTTTGGGAAAAACTGTTTTTT
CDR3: CASSQEGGRLWEKLFF